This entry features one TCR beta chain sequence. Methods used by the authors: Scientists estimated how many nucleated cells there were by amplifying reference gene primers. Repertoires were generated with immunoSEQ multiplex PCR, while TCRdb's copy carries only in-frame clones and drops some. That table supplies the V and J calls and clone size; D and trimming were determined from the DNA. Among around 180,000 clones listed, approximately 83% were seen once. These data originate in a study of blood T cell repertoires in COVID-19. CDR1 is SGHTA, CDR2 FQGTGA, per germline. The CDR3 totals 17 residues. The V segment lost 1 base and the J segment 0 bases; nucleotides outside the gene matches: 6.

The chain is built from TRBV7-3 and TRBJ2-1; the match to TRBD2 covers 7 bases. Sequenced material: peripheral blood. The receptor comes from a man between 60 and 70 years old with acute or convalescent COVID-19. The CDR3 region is CASSLKSGGSSYNEQFF. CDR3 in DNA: TGTGCCAGCAGCTTAAAATCGGGCGGGAGCTCCTACAATGAGCAGTTCTTC.